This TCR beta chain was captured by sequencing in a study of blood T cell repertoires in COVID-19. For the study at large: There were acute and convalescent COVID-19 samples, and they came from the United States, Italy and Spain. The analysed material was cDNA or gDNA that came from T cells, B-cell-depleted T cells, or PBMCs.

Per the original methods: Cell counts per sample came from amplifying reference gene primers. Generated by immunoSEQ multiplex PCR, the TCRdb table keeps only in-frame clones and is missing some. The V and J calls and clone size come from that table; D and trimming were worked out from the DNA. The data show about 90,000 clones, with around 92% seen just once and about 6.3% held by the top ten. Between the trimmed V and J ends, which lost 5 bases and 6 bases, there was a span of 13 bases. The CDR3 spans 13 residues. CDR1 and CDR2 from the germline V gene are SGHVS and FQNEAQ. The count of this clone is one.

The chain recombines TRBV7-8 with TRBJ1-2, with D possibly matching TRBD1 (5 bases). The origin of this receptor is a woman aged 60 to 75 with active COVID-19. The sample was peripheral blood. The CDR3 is CASSPSGGDGYTF. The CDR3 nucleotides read TGTGCCAGCAGCCCTAGCGGGGGGGATGGCTACACCTTC.